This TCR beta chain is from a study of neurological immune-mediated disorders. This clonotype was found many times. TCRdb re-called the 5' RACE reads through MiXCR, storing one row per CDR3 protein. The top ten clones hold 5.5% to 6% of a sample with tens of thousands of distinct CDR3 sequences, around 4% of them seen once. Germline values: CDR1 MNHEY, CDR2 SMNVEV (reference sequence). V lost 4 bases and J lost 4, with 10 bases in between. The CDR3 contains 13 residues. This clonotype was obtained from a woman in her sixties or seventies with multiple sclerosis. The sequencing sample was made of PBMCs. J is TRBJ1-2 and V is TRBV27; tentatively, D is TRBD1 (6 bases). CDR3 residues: CASSSARGYGYTF. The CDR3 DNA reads TGTGCCAGCAGTTCTGCCAGGGGCTATGGCTACACCTTC.